These 19 T cell receptor beta chains share one sample of origin, sequenced in a study of cytomegalovirus exposure and HLA in healthy donors. The PCR was carried out with 60 Vbeta primers and 13 Jbeta primers. Only in-frame clones appear in the TCRdb table, and some are missing; sequencing was by immunoSEQ multiplex PCR. This repertoire shows over 150,000 clones, approximately 81% found once; its top ten account for approximately 7%. The sample taken for sequencing was PBMCs. The receptor source for this set is a young woman in good health and CMV-seropositive.

The rearrangement uses TRBV7-9 and TRBJ1-2; 10 positions agree with TRBD1. Unmatched junction bases numbered 7, after V lost 6 bases and J lost 3 bases. Per the germline V gene, CDR1 is SEHNR and CDR2 is FQNEAQ (reference sequence). CDR3 size: 15 residues. The CDR3 DNA follows: TGTGCCAGCAGTATGACAGGGGGCTTGCACTATGGCTACACCTTC. Protein: CASSMTGGLHYGYTF. The complete variable domain, with remaining parts taken from reference TRBV7-9 and TRBJ1-2, reads DTGVSQNPRHKITKRGQNVTFRCDPISEHNRLYWYRQTLGQGPEFLTYFQNEAQLEKSRLLSDRFSAERPKGSFSTLEIQRTEQGDSAMYLCASSMTGGLHYGYTFGSGTRLTVV.

The chain uses TRBV19 and TRBJ2-6; 10 bases line up with TRBD2. The germline gives CDR1 LNHDA, CDR2 SQIVND (reference sequence). The CDR3 runs 17 residues. Trimming cost V 3 bases and J 4 bases; bases outside gene matches: 6. As DNA, the CDR3 is TGTGCCAGTAGTATCAGTCTAGCGGGGGACGGGGCCAACGTCCTGACTTTC. It codes for CASSISLAGDGANVLTF.

The chain combines TRBV6-1 with TRBJ1-5; the D is unclear. V lost 7 bases and J lost 4, with 8 bases in between. CDR1 is MNHNS and CDR2 is SASEGT in the germline V gene. This CDR3 comprises 12 residues. CDR3 protein: CASTNANQPQHF. The CDR3 region has the DNA TGTGCCAGCACCAACGCGAATCAGCCCCAGCATTTT.

The V call is TRBV11-2, the J call TRBJ2-1, with 12 bases matching TRBD1. The germline V gene encodes CDR1 SGHAT and CDR2 FQNNGV. The CDR3 runs to 17 residues. J was trimmed by 4 bases and V by 6 bases; bases with no gene match: 10. Here the CDR3 reads CASRLPGQGARYNEQFF. The CDR3 nucleotides are TGTGCCAGCAGGCTCCCGGGACAGGGGGCCCGATACAATGAGCAGTTCTTC.

This sequence joins TRBV5-8 and TRBJ2-3; 7 bases map to TRBD1. Germline values: CDR1 SGHTS, CDR2 YDEGEE. The CDR3 length is 15 residues. V trimming: 4 bases; J trimming: 5 bases; junction bases outside the gene matches: 10. DNA of the CDR3: TGTGCCAGCAGCCTGGACAGGCCTAACTTAGATACGCAGTATTTT. It specifies CASSLDRPNLDTQYF.

This clone has just one count. The rearrangement links TRBV28 to TRBJ2-3; TRBD2 might be the D (7 bases). Germline-derived CDR1 and CDR2 are MDHEN and SYDVKM. The CDR3 length is 15 residues. Trimming shortened V by 3 bases and J by 0 bases, and 10 bases separated the two germline ends. CDR3 amino acids: CASSLAGASTDTQYF. CDR3 DNA: TGTGCCAGCAGTTTGGCGGGGGCCAGCACAGATACGCAGTATTTT.

This rearrangement joins TRBV5-1 to TRBJ1-4, with 8 bases lining up with TRBD1. The trim removed 1 base at V and 6 bases at J, leaving 5 bases unmatched. CDR1 and CDR2 (germline): SGHRS, YFSETQ. CDR3 length: 15 amino acids. The CDR3 bases are TGCGCCAGCAGCTTGTTTTCAGGGGGCGATGAAAAACTGTTTTTT. It codes for CASSLFSGGDEKLFF.

CDR3 sequence (DNA): TGCGCCAGCAGCTTGGGGCGGGGGGGCCTTATAGAAGAGACCCAGTACTTC. This gives the protein CASSLGRGGLIEETQYF. The genes are TRBV5-1 and TRBJ2-5; 9 bases are a match to TRBD2. CDR3 length equals 17 residues. J lost 3 bases, V lost 0 bases, and 9 bases had no gene match. Germline-derived CDR1 and CDR2 are SGHRS and YFSETQ.

The chain recombines TRBV6-4 with TRBJ2-1; D unclear. This CDR3 spans 15 amino acids. V was clipped by 3 bases and J by 0 bases, with 9 bases between them. Germline V gene sequence: CDR1 MRHNA, CDR2 SNTAGT. The CDR3 reads CASSEGPSSYNEQFF. The DNA of the CDR3 is TGTGCCAGCAGTGAGGGCCCGAGCTCCTACAATGAGCAGTTCTTC.

The J gene is TRBJ1-1, the V gene TRBV2; TRBD1 is a possible D gene (6 bases). This CDR3 has 13 residues. The V end was cut by 6 bases, the J end by 4 bases, with 12 bases between. Germline V gives CDR1 SNHLY, CDR2 FYNNEI. CDR3 DNA: TGTGCCAGCAGCTACAGGGTTGGCACTGAAGCTTTCTTT. It encodes CASSYRVGTEAFF. The whole variable domain, filled in from reference TRBV2 and TRBJ1-1, reads EPEVTQTPSHQVTQMGQEVILRCVPISNHLYFYWYRQILGQKVEFLVSFYNNEISEKSEIFDDQFSVERPDGSNFTLKIRSTKLEDSAMYFCASSYRVGTEAFFGQGTRLTVV.

The rearrangement joins TRBV29-1 to TRBJ1-1, with unresolved D. V gave up 4 bases and J gave up 11 bases, with 11 bases separating them. Germline CDR1 SQVTM, CDR2 ANQGSEA. The CDR3 is made up of 10 amino acids. The CDR3: CSVGAQRAFF. In DNA form, the CDR3 reads TGCAGCGTTGGAGCGCAGCGGGCTTTCTTT.

The rearrangement joins TRBV5-1 to TRBJ2-3; D not certain. V was trimmed by 3 bases and J by 0 bases, leaving 11 bases between them. There are 15 residues in the CDR3. Germline V gene lookup returns CDR1 SGHRS and CDR2 YFSETQ. CDR3 loop: CASSSLPTSTDTQYF. The DNA of the CDR3 is TGCGCCAGCAGCTCTCTCCCTACTAGCACAGATACGCAGTATTTT.

This chain uses TRBV28 with TRBJ2-7; a possible D gene is TRBD1 (7 bases). The germline V gene has CDR1 MDHEN and CDR2 SYDVKM. V shed 7 bases and J shed 9 bases, with 16 bases lying between them. This CDR3 has 12 amino acids. This CDR3 reads CASTSGTAGQYF. Here the CDR3 DNA reads TGTGCCAGCACCTCCGGGACAGCGGGGCAGTACTTC. Complete variable domain (other parts from reference TRBV28 and TRBJ2-7): DVKVTQSSRYLVKRTGEKVFLECVQDMDHENMFWYRQDPGLGLRLIYFSYDVKMKEKGDIPEGYSVSREKKERFSLILESASTNQTSMYLCASTSGTAGQYFGPGTRLTVT.

The chain uses TRBV18 and TRBJ1-5; D is perhaps TRBD1 (6 bases). The ends were cut back, 2 bases at V and 2 bases at J, with 10 bases in the middle. The CDR3 consists of 15 residues. CDR1 is KGHSH and CDR2 is LQKENI in the germline V gene. The CDR3 reads CASSPGQIGNQPQHF. DNA for the CDR3: TGTGCCAGCTCACCAGGACAGATTGGCAATCAGCCCCAGCATTTT.

The chain employs TRBV6-5 and TRBJ1-2; TRBD1 matches 8 bases. In germline, CDR1 is MNHEY, CDR2 SVGAGI. The junction had 10 bases not matched to a gene; V was cut back by 6 bases and J by 7 bases. The length of the CDR3 is 14 residues. Written as DNA, the CDR3 is TGTGCCAGCAGAATTCAGGGGGCCGGAAGTGGCTACACCTTC. Translating gives CASRIQGAGSGYTF.

The chain uses TRBV14 and TRBJ1-6; D gene unclear. The CDR3 consists of 12 residues. Germline CDR1 and CDR2: SGHDN and FVKESK. V was pared by 3 bases and J by 5 bases, with 2 bases between. The CDR3 here is CASSHNNSPLHF. The CDR3 DNA reads as TGTGCCAGCAGCCACAATAATTCACCCCTCCACTTT.

The J gene is TRBJ2-1, the V gene TRBV6-5, with 10 bases lining up with TRBD1. The V segment lost 0 bases and the J segment 7 bases; nucleotides outside the gene matches: 3. The CDR3 length is 15 residues. Germline CDR1 is MNHEY and CDR2 is SVGAGI. CDR3 loop: CASSYSGTGENEQFF. As DNA, the CDR3 is TGTGCCAGCAGTTACTCCGGGACAGGGGAAAATGAGCAGTTCTTC.

This chain uses TRBV11-2 with TRBJ2-4; 9 bases fit TRBD1. CDR1 is SGHAT, CDR2 FQNNGV, per germline. CDR3 length: 14 residues. With 3 bases clipped from V and 5 bases from J, the junction kept 2 bases outside the gene matches. The CDR3: CASSFRDRENIQYF. The DNA of the CDR3 is TGTGCCAGCAGCTTCCGGGACAGGGAAAACATTCAGTACTTC.

This clone was recorded a few times. This chain uses TRBV11-3 with TRBJ1-2, with a possible D match to TRBD1 (5 bases). The germline V gene encodes CDR1 SGHNT and CDR2 YENEEA. This CDR3 is built from 13 residues. Trimming left V 4 bases short and J 8 bases short, with 14 bases between. The CDR3 DNA reads as TGTGCCAGCAGCTCCCGATGGGGGGACGGCTACACCTTC. Translation: CASSSRWGDGYTF.